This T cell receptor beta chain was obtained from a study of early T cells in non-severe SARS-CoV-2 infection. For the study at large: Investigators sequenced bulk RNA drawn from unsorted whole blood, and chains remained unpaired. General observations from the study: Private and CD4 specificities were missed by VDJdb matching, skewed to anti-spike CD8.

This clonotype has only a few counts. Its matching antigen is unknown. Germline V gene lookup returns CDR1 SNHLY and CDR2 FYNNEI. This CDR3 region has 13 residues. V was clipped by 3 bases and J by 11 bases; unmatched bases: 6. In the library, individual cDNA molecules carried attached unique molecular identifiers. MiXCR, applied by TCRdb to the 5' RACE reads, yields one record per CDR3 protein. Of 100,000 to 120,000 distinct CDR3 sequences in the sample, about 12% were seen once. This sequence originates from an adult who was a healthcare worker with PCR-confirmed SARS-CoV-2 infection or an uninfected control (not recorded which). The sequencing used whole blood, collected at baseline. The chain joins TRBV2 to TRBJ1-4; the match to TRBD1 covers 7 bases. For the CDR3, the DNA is TGTGCCAGCAGTGATACAGGGGCGCGGAAACTGTTTTTT. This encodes CASSDTGARKLFF.